Each of the 3 T cell receptor beta chains below was sequenced from the same sample in a study of cytomegalovirus exposure and HLA in healthy donors. Use of 60 Vbeta and 13 Jbeta primers characterized the PCR. Profiled with immunoSEQ multiplex PCR; TCRdb holds only in-frame clones, not every one. The table records around 150,000 clones, 75% to 80% of them present only once. Source material: PBMCs. Source of these receptors: a woman aged 40 to 50 in good health and CMV-seronegative.

The sample holds a few counts of this clone. The chain employs TRBV10-3 and TRBJ1-1, with TRBD1 matching 8 bases. Unmatched junction bases numbered 5, after V lost 2 bases and J lost 6 bases. Germline CDR1 is ENHRY and CDR2 is SYGVKD. The CDR3 runs 14 residues. The CDR3 reads CAISETQGEAEAFF. The CDR3 nucleotides read TGTGCCATCAGTGAGACACAGGGGGAAGCTGAAGCTTTCTTT.

The rearrangement links TRBV7-8 to TRBJ2-7; D ambiguous. Germline lookup yields CDR1 SGHVS and CDR2 FQNEAQ. Trimming shortened V by 1 base and J by 2 bases, and 9 bases separated the two germline ends. The CDR3 runs 14 residues. The CDR3 reads CASSLVARAYEQYF. For the CDR3, the DNA is TGTGCCAGCAGCTTAGTAGCCAGAGCCTACGAGCAGTACTTC.

CDR3 nucleotides: TGCGCCAGCACCTCGGACAGGGTTTCAGAAGCTTTCTTT. Translating gives CASTSDRVSEAFF. The genes are TRBV5-1 and TRBJ1-1; 8 bases line up with TRBD1. The CDR3 contains 13 residues. Germline V gene data show CDR1 as SGHRS and CDR2 as YFSETQ. Unmatched junction bases numbered 9, after V lost 6 bases and J lost 8 bases.